This TCR beta chain was recovered during a study of blood T cell repertoires in COVID-19. Study-level background: Acute and convalescent COVID-19 specimens originated in the United States, Italy and Spain.

Germline CDR1 reads SGHRS; CDR2 reads YFSETQ. The V gene end was trimmed by 0 bases and the J gene end by 7 bases; junction bases not matched to a gene: 11. CDR3 length: 17 amino acids. Data came from immunoSEQ multiplex PCR; TCRdb stores just in-frame clones and leaves some out. The sample lists around 250,000 clones; 90% were seen once. The rearrangement uses TRBV5-1 and TRBJ2-1, with 9 bases identical to TRBD2. The receptor was derived from a woman aged 30 to 39 with acute COVID-19. Sample: PBMCs or T cells enriched from blood (not recorded which). The CDR3 here is CASSLASGAGGLNEQFF. CDR3 sequence (DNA): TGCGCCAGCAGCTTGGCCAGCGGTGCGGGAGGGCTGAATGAGCAGTTCTTC.